The 27 T cell receptor beta chains reported below all come from one sample, sequenced in a study of T cell responses to AZD1222 COVID-19 vaccine. Here immunoSEQ multiplex PCR was the method, and the copy in TCRdb shows in-frame clones only, minus some. The data show some 130,000 clones, over 65% seen once. This specimen consisted of peripheral blood, obtained on day 0 of AZD1222 vaccination. Receptor source: an adult in good health.

This clone was observed a few times. This rearrangement joins TRBV3-1 (or the pseudogene TRBV3-2) to TRBJ2-5; D gene ambiguous. The germline V gene has CDR1 LGHDT and CDR2 YNNKEL (reference sequence). V dropped 4 bases and J dropped 2 bases, with 14 bases sitting between them. This CDR3 is built from 15 residues. The CDR3 DNA reads TGTGCCAGCAGCCGGATAACACATTTACAAGAGACCCAGTACTTC. This codes for CASSRITHLQETQYF.

V and J are TRBV11-1 and TRBJ2-3; D is ambiguous. Trimming shortened V by 1 base and J by 6 bases, and 11 bases separated the two germline ends. Germline CDR1 and CDR2: SGHAT and FQDESV (reference sequence). The CDR3 has 14 amino acids. The CDR3 coding sequence is TGTGCCAGCAGCTTAGAAACAGATATCGATACGCAGTATTTT. Protein product: CASSLETDIDTQYF. Full variable domain (missing parts from reference TRBV11-1 and TRBJ2-3): EAEVAQSPRYKITEKSQAVAFWCDPISGHATLYWYRQILGQGPELLVQFQDESVVDDSQLPKDRFSAERLKGVDSTLKIQPAELGDSAMYLCASSLETDIDTQYFGPGTRLTVL.

CDR3 coding DNA: TGTGCCAGCAGCTCTCTAGCGGGGGACTGGACAGATACGCAGTATTTT. This translates into CASSSLAGDWTDTQYF. This chain connects TRBV9 to TRBJ2-3; 10 bases fit TRBD2. The length of the CDR3 is 16 residues. Germline trimming cut 4 bases from V and 3 bases from J; bases unmatched to any gene: 8. The germline gives CDR1 SGDLS, CDR2 YYNGEE.

The V gene is TRBV3-1 (or the pseudogene TRBV3-2), the J gene TRBJ2-5; no clear D gene. Trimming pared 4 bases from V and 2 bases from J, leaving 2 bases between. The CDR3 runs 11 residues. Germline-derived CDR1 and CDR2 are LGHDT and YNNKEL (reference sequence). CDR3 sequence: CASSRQETQYF. CDR3 nucleotide sequence: TGTGCCAGCAGCCGACAAGAGACCCAGTACTTC.

The rearrangement joins TRBV10-3 to TRBJ2-5, with D unclear. Trimming removed 2 bases at V and 5 bases at J, with 6 bases between. In germline, CDR1 is ENHRY, CDR2 SYGVKD. This CDR3 is 12 amino acids long. CDR3 sequence reads: CAISEMRETQYF. The DNA for the CDR3 is TGTGCCATCAGTGAGATGAGGGAGACCCAGTACTTC.

The chain uses TRBV6-5 and TRBJ2-3; TRBD1 agrees at 7 bases. This CDR3 region has 14 residues. V lost 4 bases and J lost 2; bases outside the gene matches: 3. The V gene's germline CDR1 is MNHEY and CDR2 SVGAGI. The CDR3 DNA reads as TGTGCCAGCAGTTGGGACAGTCTCACAGATACGCAGTATTTT. It specifies CASSWDSLTDTQYF.

This clone was found once. J is TRBJ2-2 and V is TRBV9; D remains unclear. Germline-derived CDR1 and CDR2 are SGDLS and YYNGEE. V lost 0 bases and J 1 base, leaving 10 bases between the germline ends. The CDR3 is 16 amino acids. In DNA, the CDR3 is TGTGCCAGCAGCGTAGGTCAGCCACTGAACACCGGGGAGCTGTTTTTT. Translated: CASSVGQPLNTGELFF.

The V call is TRBV7-6, the J call TRBJ1-3; D unclear. Per the germline V gene, CDR1 is SGHVS and CDR2 is FNYEAQ. Trimming stripped 5 bases from V and 0 bases from J, with 8 bases between. The CDR3 has 14 residues. CDR3 residues: CASSPFDSGNTIYF. The DNA of the CDR3 is TGTGCCAGCAGCCCATTTGACTCTGGAAACACCATATATTTT.

The chain employs TRBV27 and TRBJ1-2; TRBD1 matches 7 bases. The ends lost 2 bases at V and 7 bases at J; junction bases unmatched: 7. This CDR3 is 14 amino acids long. Germline-derived CDR1 and CDR2 are MNHEY and SMNVEV (reference sequence). CDR3 in amino acids: CASSLRDRASGYTF. CDR3 nucleotides: TGTGCCAGCAGTTTACGCGACAGGGCGTCTGGCTACACCTTC.

This clone showed up just a few times. This sequence joins TRBV5-4 and TRBJ2-5, with a weak D call TRBD1 (6 bases). The ends were cut back, 5 bases at V and 3 bases at J, with 14 bases in the middle. Germline assignment: CDR1 SGHNT and CDR2 YYREEE (reference sequence). The CDR3 spans 14 residues. The chain's CDR3 is CASSQNRVKETQYF. The CDR3, as DNA: TGTGCCAGCAGTCAGAACAGGGTAAAAGAGACCCAGTACTTC.

J is TRBJ1-1 and V is TRBV5-1; a possible D gene is TRBD1 (5 bases). Trimming took off 0 bases at V and 1 base at J, with 10 bases between the two ends. The CDR3 is 15 residues long. The germline CDR1 and CDR2 sequences are SGHRS and YFSETQ. CDR3 amino acids: CASSLAPGTNTEAFF. The CDR3 DNA reads as TGCGCCAGCAGCTTGGCCCCAGGGACGAACACTGAAGCTTTCTTT.

The CDR3 sequence is CASSLWGLPAGGEQFF. The CDR3 DNA is TGTGCCAGCAGTTTATGGGGGCTTCCCGCAGGGGGTGAGCAGTTCTTC. The chain is built from TRBV28 and TRBJ2-1, with TRBD1 identical over 7 bases. The CDR3 consists of 16 residues. The V gene end was trimmed by 0 bases and the J gene end by 9 bases; junction bases not matched to a gene: 11. CDR1 is MDHEN and CDR2 is SYDVKM in the germline V gene.

This chain's CDR3 is CASSFSTDTQYF. DNA for the CDR3: TGTGCCAGCAGCTTTAGCACAGATACGCAGTATTTT. The gene calls are TRBV7-6 and TRBJ2-3; D is ambiguous. The CDR3 has 12 residues. Trimming shortened V by 3 bases and J by 0 bases, and 1 base separated the two germline ends. The V gene's germline CDR1 is SGHVS and CDR2 FNYEAQ. The complete variable domain, with remaining parts taken from reference TRBV7-6 and TRBJ2-3, reads GAGVSQSPRYKVTKRGQDVALRCDPISGHVSLYWYRQALGQGPEFLTYFNYEAQQDKSGLPNDRFSAERPEGSISTLTIQRTEQRDSAMYRCASSFSTDTQYFGPGTRLTVL.

This chain connects TRBV5-1 to TRBJ2-3; 12 positions match TRBD2. V was pared by 4 bases and J by 2 bases, with 5 bases of the junction left unmatched. The V gene's germline CDR1 is SGHRS and CDR2 YFSETQ. The CDR3 spans 16 residues. The CDR3 DNA is TGCGCCAGCAGCGGAGGACTAGCGGGGCACACAGATACGCAGTATTTT. Translating gives CASSGGLAGHTDTQYF.

The chain has TRBV7-3 and TRBJ1-3; unclear D gene. From germline, CDR1 is SGHTA and CDR2 FQGTGA. This CDR3 region has 13 residues. Trimming pared 5 bases from V and 0 bases from J, leaving 5 bases between. The CDR3 spells CASSPDSGNTIYF. In nucleotides, the CDR3 is TGTGCCAGCAGCCCCGACTCTGGAAACACCATATATTTT.

The chain has TRBV30 and TRBJ1-1; 7 bases are a match to TRBD1. V was pared by 3 bases and J by 10 bases, with 8 bases of the junction left unmatched. CDR3 length: 12 amino acids. The germline gives CDR1 GTSNPN, CDR2 SVGIG (reference sequence). CDR3 protein: CAWSFKGARAFF. The CDR3 coding sequence is TGTGCCTGGAGCTTCAAGGGGGCGCGAGCTTTCTTT.

The rearrangement joins TRBV19 to TRBJ2-5, with 8 bases that match TRBD1. The CDR3 runs 16 residues. From germline, CDR1 is LNHDA and CDR2 SQIVND (reference sequence). J was trimmed by 1 base and V by 3 bases; bases with no gene match: 7. Here the CDR3 reads CASSIDRGTTQETQYF. The DNA for the CDR3 is TGTGCCAGTAGTATTGACAGGGGTACTACCCAAGAGACCCAGTACTTC.

The rearrangement uses TRBV5-1 and TRBJ1-2; D gene ambiguous. The CDR3 totals 13 residues. The V gene's germline CDR1 is SGHRS and CDR2 YFSETQ. The V gene lost 0 bases and the J gene lost 8 bases, with 11 bases spanning the gap. The CDR3 is CASSLGTDGGYTF. In DNA, the CDR3 is TGCGCCAGCAGCTTGGGGACTGACGGAGGCTACACCTTC.

This clone was found a few times. This specimen includes other DNA sequences encoding the same CDR3. The V and J genes are TRBV28 and TRBJ2-7, with 8 bases identical to TRBD1. Germline CDR1 is MDHEN and CDR2 is SYDVKM. This CDR3 region has 14 residues. J gave up 5 bases and V 6 bases, and 9 bases lay outside the gene matches. The CDR3 here is CASSLPDRANEQYF. The DNA for the CDR3 is TGTGCCAGCAGCTTACCGGACAGGGCAAACGAGCAGTACTTC.

The chain uses TRBV15 and TRBJ2-1, with D possibly being TRBD1 or TRBD2 (6 bases each). This CDR3 has 13 amino acids. V lost 3 bases and J lost 8, with 11 bases in between. Germline CDR1 and CDR2: LNHNV and YYDKDF (reference sequence). CDR3 protein: CATSRGGRDEQFF. The CDR3 DNA is TGTGCCACCAGCAGGGGGGGCCGAGATGAGCAGTTCTTC.

The CDR3 DNA reads as TGTGCCAGCAAGACGGGACAGGGAAAGGGTGAGCAGTACTTC. It yields the protein CASKTGQGKGEQYF. J is TRBJ2-7 and V is TRBV6-5; 9 nucleotides match TRBD1. The junction had 11 bases not matched to a gene; V was cut back by 7 bases and J by 7 bases. This CDR3 contains 14 residues. CDR1 is MNHEY, CDR2 SVGAGI, per germline.

The chain is built from TRBV28 and TRBJ1-1; tentatively, D is TRBD1 (5 bases). The germline V gene has CDR1 MDHEN and CDR2 SYDVKM. The germline V and J ends were trimmed by 7 bases and 1 base, with 13 bases remaining between them. CDR3 length equals 14 residues. CDR3 in amino acids: CASILPGGNTEAFF. The CDR3 DNA reads TGTGCCAGCATCTTACCCGGGGGGAACACTGAAGCTTTCTTT.

V gene TRBV18 combines with J gene TRBJ1-1; D remains unclear. The V and J ends lost 6 bases and 0 bases respectively, with 20 bases between them. The CDR3 has 17 amino acids. The germline gives CDR1 KGHSH, CDR2 LQKENI. The CDR3 DNA is TGTGCCAGCTCCGAACTGAACAGTAGGAACCTGAACACTGAAGCTTTCTTT. Residues: CASSELNSRNLNTEAFF. The full variable domain, rest sourced from reference TRBV18 and TRBJ1-1, is NAGVMQNPRHLVRRRGQEARLRCSPMKGHSHVYWYRQLPEEGLKFMVYLQKENIIDESGMPKERFSAEFPKEGPSILRIQQVVRGDSAAYFCASSELNSRNLNTEAFFGQGTRLTVV.

The chain has TRBV28 and TRBJ1-1; D gene ambiguous. Germline V lookup: CDR1 MDHEN, CDR2 SYDVKM. This CDR3 is built from 14 residues. V was cut by 3 bases and J by 1 base, with 9 bases left in between. CDR3 loop: CASSFGLWNTEAFF. In DNA, the CDR3 is TGTGCCAGCAGTTTTGGACTTTGGAACACTGAAGCTTTCTTT.

The V call is TRBV9, the J call TRBJ1-5, with D tentatively TRBD1 (6 bases). The CDR3 extends over 15 amino acids. The germline gives CDR1 SGDLS, CDR2 YYNGEE. Trimming removed 0 bases from V and 4 bases from J, with 11 bases in between. The CDR3, as DNA: TGTGCCAGCAGCGTAGAAGGGGGGAGGAATCAGCCCCAGCATTTT. Translation: CASSVEGGRNQPQHF.

The chain has TRBV28 and TRBJ1-3, with TRBD1 matching over 12 bases. Germline loops: CDR1 MDHEN, CDR2 SYDVKM. The trim removed 8 bases at V and 2 bases at J, leaving 1 base unmatched. The CDR3 spans 14 residues. The DNA of the CDR3 is TGTGCCAGCTGGGACAGGGGGCCTGGAAACACCATATATTTT. Translating gives CASWDRGPGNTIYF.

With respect to this clone: The DNA is omitted, as the CDR3 cannot be located on it reliably, and the CDR3 follows TCRdb's listing. The chain has TRBV28 and TRBJ2-7; TRBD2, the table's D call, was not compared with the DNA. Per germline, CDR1 MDHEN and CDR2 SYDVKM. Counting both end residues, the CDR3 totals 19 amino acids. CDR3 region: CASSQGWRRQTSSTSGGYF.